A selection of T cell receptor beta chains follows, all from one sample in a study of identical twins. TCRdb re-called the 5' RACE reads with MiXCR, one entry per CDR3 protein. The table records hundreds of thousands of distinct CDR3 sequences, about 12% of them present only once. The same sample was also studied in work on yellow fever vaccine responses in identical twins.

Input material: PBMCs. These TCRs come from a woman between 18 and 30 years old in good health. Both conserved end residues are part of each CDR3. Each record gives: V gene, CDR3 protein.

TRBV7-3 CASSLEPSRLNEQYF
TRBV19 CASSVLGEGPQETQYF
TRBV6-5 CASSYSGQGAWETDTQYF
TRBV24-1 CATSDGQASSYNEQFF
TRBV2 CASSGGTSGYEQFF
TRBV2 CASRVTQGNMEKLFF
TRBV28 CASKSLGGGTKGDTQYF
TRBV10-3 CAISEGQPNTEAFF
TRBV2 CASSETSGANVLTF
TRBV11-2 CASSFGTGVWLYGYTF
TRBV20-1 CASDRSKNIQYF
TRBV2 CASSEGQGYQETQYF
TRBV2 CASRANQETQYF
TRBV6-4 CASSEEGPPQEAFF
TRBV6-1 CASNDGGINTEAFF
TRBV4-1 CASSQDRSGRLNEQFF
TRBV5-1 CASSLWGMSYNEQFF
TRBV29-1 CSVETPMNTEAFF
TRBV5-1 CASSLELAGEDEQFF
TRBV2 CASSEFSETQYF
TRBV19 CASSIGLWGGTIQETQYF
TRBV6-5 CASSYLLAADTQYF
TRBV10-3 CAISESANGGANVLTF
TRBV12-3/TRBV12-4 CASSLRGQGYTEAFF
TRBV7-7 CASSLGLAGGIEETQYF
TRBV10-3 CAATGGNEQFF
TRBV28 CASSLGAGSLKSTDTQYF
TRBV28 CASSEGQGFTEAFF
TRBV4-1 CASSQDPIGYEQYF
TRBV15 CATSKSLAGTYNEQFF
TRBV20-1 CSTPGLNEKLFF
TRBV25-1 CASSDQGFGETQYF
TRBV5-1 CASSLMGGYFEQFF
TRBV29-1 CSANGRAQETQYF
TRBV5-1 CASSSSSGTTQYF
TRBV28 CASSSSGPTYEQYF